This T cell receptor (beta chain) emerged from a study of tumor-infiltrating lymphocytes in glioblastoma multiforme. Between the trimmed V and J ends, which lost 5 bases and 5 bases, there was a span of 7 bases. Germline V gene sequence: CDR1 SQVTM, CDR2 ANQGSEA. The CDR3 length is 10 residues. TCR beta libraries were built from RNA through three nested multiplex PCR rounds using modified ARM-PCR. No unique molecular identifiers were described for these TCRB libraries. TCRdb used MiXCR to reprocess the multiplex PCR reads, holding one entry per CDR3 protein. The sample includes approximately 20,000 distinct CDR3 sequences, just under 70% of them seen just once.

This TCR came from a male donor with glioblastoma. Sequencing was performed on peripheral blood. The rearrangement links TRBV29-1 to TRBJ2-7; no firm D call. The CDR3 sequence is CSVRHHEQYF. CDR3 DNA: TGCAGCGTTAGACACCACGAGCAGTACTTC.